This T cell receptor beta chain comes out of a study of regulatory T cells in long-lasting Graves disease (TCRdb year 2021). A note on the overall study: Newly diagnosed Graves' disease patients had taken antithyroid drugs for less than 3 months. Persistent Graves' disease patients were compared with newly diagnosed Graves' disease patients by peripheral blood TCR sequencing and RNA sequencing. TCR sequencing covered some 13 persistent and roughly 20 newly diagnosed Graves' disease patients, approximately 33 samples in total. The study was conducted in China and was registered as a clinical trial.

The paper as a whole reports these results and caveats: As a limitation, the authors acknowledged that the small sample size may reduce accuracy. More public clonotypes were shared among persistent patients (2,741) than among newly diagnosed patients (roughly 1,000). Compared with newly diagnosed patients, persistent Graves' disease patients had lower TCR Shannon entropy and fewer highly expanded clones, which suggests clonal expansion. Sequencing and analysis were limited to the TCR beta chain. Preferential use of TRBV28, TRBJ1-2 and TRBJ2-5 was observed in persistent disease, whereas TRBV20-1 and TRBJ2-1 were favored in newly diagnosed disease. The study examined only peripheral blood because the primary lesion, thyroid tissue, could not be accessed.

There are many counts of this clonotype. No antigen is known for it. Nothing much larger sits one base from this clone, and base qualities are not available. The germline ends are 22 bases apart after V is trimmed by 5 bases and J by 8 bases. CDR1 and CDR2 are drawn from the germline V gene: SGHTA, FQGNSA. Its CDR3 holds 16 amino acids, cysteine through phenylalanine. The sequence is cut down to CDR3 DNA, 48 bases in frame from base 1. The time point label on this specimen signifies: newly diagnosed GD, antithyroid drugs for less than 3 months. RNA was extracted from PBMCs in TRIzol for both TCR sequencing and RNA sequencing. Graves' disease was diagnosed according to American Thyroid Association guidelines. Recruitment of patients was carried out at an endocrinology department in Xi'an, China. From each patient, around 9 milliliters of peripheral blood was collected into an EDTA anticoagulant tube. PBMCs were isolated by Ficoll Paque Plus density gradient separation without further T cell sorting. An Agilent 2100 Bioanalyzer and agarose gel were used to assess RNA quality, and a NanoDrop 2000 was used to measure RNA concentration.

The library came from multiplex PCR. Sequencing took place on an Illumina HiSeq 4000. To build TCR beta libraries, CDR3 regions were amplified by Arm-PCR using iRepertoire HTBI primers. Before sequencing, the PCR products underwent gel purification. Concerning the study's data processing: Across samples, 60 to 75 TRBV and roughly 13 TRBJ segments were identified and used for gene usage analysis of CDR3 amino acid clonotypes. COPE and FqMerger were used to merge filtered high-quality paired reads into contigs. BLAST was used to align contigs to IMGT TRBV, TRBD and TRBJ reference genes, and CDR3 was defined according to IMGT. Clonotypes above 0.1% frequency were classified as highly expanded clones. Repertoire diversity was measured by Shannon entropy, and V-J evenness by the Gini coefficient. A clonotype found in more than one individual was treated as public. TCRdb handled the public reads itself, with Q25 trimming in fastp and clone calling in MiXCR, and kept productive beta chains. CDR3 protein sequences are deduplicated, and each keeps its most common genes and DNA. The V and J calls shown here were made by TCRdb, not taken from the authors' results. For this sample the table gives almost 450,000 distinct CDR3 sequences, of which about a sixth were detected only once. Of the sample, around 10% falls within the top ten clones.

The same sample was also used in a study of T cells in Graves' hyperthyroidism and ophthalmopathy. The second investigation adds: Stable Graves' hyperthyroidism was defined as the absence of progression to ophthalmopathy over 18 months of follow-up. Hyperthyroidism patients were newly diagnosed, with disease duration under 2 months, and aged 18 to 65 years. The study excluded patients with uncontrolled infections, other autoimmune diseases, pregnancy or lactation. Diagnoses were established on the basis of clinical symptoms, serum thyroxine and TRAb, thyroid ultrasound, and orbital computed tomography. The TCR CDR3 was subjected to a first round of RT-PCR using the HTBI primer set and the Qiagen OneStep RT-PCR kit. Most expanded thyroid clonotypes (frequency above 0.001) were also found in blood, which suggests that blood repertoires may mirror thyroid immune responses. A model built on a 13 V-J signature distinguished ophthalmopathy from stable hyperthyroidism, reaching about 89% sensitivity and approximately 83% specificity in cross-validation and 80%/75% in testing. In validation, progression to ophthalmopathy was predicted by the model with 70.59% sensitivity and roughly 76% specificity, a median of roughly 6.4 months before onset. To identify distinguishing TCR V-J signatures, a discovery cohort of some 99 patients was used, comprising 43 with Graves' ophthalmopathy and 57 with stable Graves' hyperthyroidism. Whether ophthalmopathy could be predicted prospectively was tested in an independent validation cohort made up of 18 hyperthyroidism patients plus 17 patients who later progressed to ophthalmopathy. For training and testing, the approximately 97 patients in the discovery cohort were randomly divided in a 7:3 ratio. The study also compared thyroid tissue and blood T-cell repertoires from roughly six Graves' hyperthyroidism patients. After sampling, hyperthyroidism patients received methimazole starting at 30 mg daily, and ophthalmopathy patients received high-dose intravenous methylprednisolone. A second multiplex PCR round built the libraries, followed by size selection and purification. Paired-end sequencing of the libraries was performed with 100 bp reads on an Illumina HiSeq2000. SOAPnuke was used to process the raw data, removing reads that contained adapters or uncalled bases, had a mean Phred below 15, or lacked an exact match to the constant primer or identifier. COPE v1.2.5 was used to merge high-quality paired reads, and clonotypes were defined as unique nucleotide sequences. MiTCR v1.1 was used to align clonotypes to the IMGT TRBV, TRBD and TRBJ reference segments. Analysis was restricted to V-J combinations with a frequency above 0.0001, which covered roughly 99% of repertoires. The TCS score was defined as the ratio of F50 (clonal expansion) to E x V (chaos), calculated using BLOSUM62-based TCRdist between CDR3 peptides within each V-J. Welch's t-statistics and random forest reduced approximately 520 V-J features to 13, which were used in a naive Bayes classifier (R e1071). Sample size was not statistically predetermined, and investigators were not blinded to group allocation. TCR Vbeta CDR3 sequencing of some 140 peripheral blood samples (over 40 ophthalmopathy, 75 or so hyperthyroidism and around 17 progressor patients) is reported in the paper.

The sequencing here drew on peripheral blood mononuclear cells (PBMCs), taken at new diagnosis, from a patient treated with antithyroid drugs. The sequence came from a woman aged 25 to 45 with Graves disease. Donor details come from another sample of the same person, matched by shared clones. The chain is assembled from TRBV7-2 and TRBJ2-1, and perhaps TRBD2 as D gene, on 5 matching bases. The CDR3 has the sequence CASSPAGGGVRDEQFF. The nucleotides read TGTGCCAGCAGCCCCGCAGGAGGCGGAGTGAGGGATGAGCAGTTCTTC.